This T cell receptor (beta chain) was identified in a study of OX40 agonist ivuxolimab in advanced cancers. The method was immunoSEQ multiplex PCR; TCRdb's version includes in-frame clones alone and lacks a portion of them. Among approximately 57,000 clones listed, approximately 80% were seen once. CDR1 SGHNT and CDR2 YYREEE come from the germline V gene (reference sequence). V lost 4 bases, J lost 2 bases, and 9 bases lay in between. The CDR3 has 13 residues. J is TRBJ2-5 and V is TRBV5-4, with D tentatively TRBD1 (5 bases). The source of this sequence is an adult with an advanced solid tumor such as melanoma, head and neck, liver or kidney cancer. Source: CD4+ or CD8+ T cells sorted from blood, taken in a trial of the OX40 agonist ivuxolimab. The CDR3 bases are TGTGCCAGCAGCCCGACAGATCAAGAGACCCAGTACTTC. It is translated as CASSPTDQETQYF.